A single sample is the source of the 9 T cell receptor beta chains below, sequenced in a study of blood T cell repertoires in COVID-19. Sequenced by immunoSEQ multiplex PCR; TCRdb stores in-frame clones only, minus some. The sample lists more than 150,000 clones; about 80% were seen once. Material: peripheral blood. All receptors come from a man aged 30 to 45 with active or convalescent COVID-19.

The chain recombines TRBV29-1 with TRBJ1-1, with TRBD1 matching 8 bases. Germline loops: CDR1 SQVTM, CDR2 ANQGSEA. This CDR3 is 14 amino acids long. Unmatched junction bases numbered 10, after V lost 8 bases and J lost 2 bases. The CDR3 DNA reads as TGCAGCCTGGGCCGCAGGGGGCCCAACACTGAAGCTTTCTTT. It encodes CSLGRRGPNTEAFF.

J is TRBJ2-7 and V is TRBV29-1; perhaps TRBD1 as D (5 bases). Trimming cost V 2 bases and J 6 bases, with 17 bases left between them. In germline, CDR1 is SQVTM, CDR2 ANQGSEA. This CDR3 has 14 residues. The CDR3 DNA reads as TGCAGCGTTGAATCGAATAGAAGGGGTGGCGAGCAGTACTTC. Residues: CSVESNRRGGEQYF.

The J gene is TRBJ2-7, the V gene TRBV4-3, with D possibly TRBD2 on 5 matching bases. The ends were cut back, 0 bases at V and 4 bases at J, with 10 bases in the middle. Germline V gene lookup returns CDR1 LGHNA and CDR2 YSLEER. The CDR3 is made up of 14 amino acids. CDR3: CASSQDHGGYEQYF. The CDR3 bases are TGCGCCAGCAGCCAAGATCATGGAGGTTACGAGCAGTACTTC.

J is TRBJ1-2 and V is TRBV9; D is uncertain. This CDR3 is 14 amino acids long. Germline V lookup: CDR1 SGDLS, CDR2 YYNGEE. V was pared by 0 bases and J by 4 bases, with 10 bases between. CDR3 nucleotides: TGTGCCAGCAGCGTAGCGGCCGGCGGCTATGGCTACACCTTC. Amino acid sequence: CASSVAAGGYGYTF.

The table lists this clone with a count of one. This rearrangement joins TRBV28 to TRBJ1-3, with D hard to call. Per germline, CDR1 MDHEN and CDR2 SYDVKM. This CDR3 has 15 amino acids. Between the trimmed V and J ends, which lost 2 bases and 0 bases, there was a span of 8 bases. The CDR3 is CASSLQLSSGNTIYF. DNA for the CDR3: TGTGCCAGCAGTTTACAACTAAGCTCTGGAAACACCATATATTTT.

The V call is TRBV5-1, the J call TRBJ2-3; 9 nucleotides agree with TRBD2. Losses at the gene ends were 3 bases for V and 2 bases for J; bases not matched to a gene: 10. The germline V gene has CDR1 SGHRS and CDR2 YFSETQ. This CDR3 spans 17 amino acids. The CDR3, as DNA: TGCGCCAGCAGCTCGCAAGGTGTAGCGGGGGTCACAGATACGCAGTATTTT. Amino acids: CASSSQGVAGVTDTQYF.

The chain has TRBV5-1 and TRBJ2-3; TRBD2 matches at 9 bases. CDR3 length equals 16 residues. The V and J ends lost 4 bases and 2 bases, in that order; junction bases with no gene match: 8. Germline V gene data show CDR1 as SGHRS and CDR2 as YFSETQ. The CDR3 DNA reads TGCGCCAGCAGCCCGGGTTCTAGCGGGGTCACAGATACGCAGTATTTT. It translates to CASSPGSSGVTDTQYF.

This clone was observed a handful of times. The chain carries TRBV5-6 and TRBJ1-2; possibly TRBD1 for D (6 bases). This CDR3 spans 18 amino acids. V was cut by 5 bases and J by 5 bases, with 28 bases left in between. Germline lookup yields CDR1 SGHDT and CDR2 YYEEEE. CDR3 residues: CASSQDAGRGQHRYGYTF. The CDR3 nucleotides read TGTGCCAGCAGTCAGGACGCGGGCAGGGGCCAACACCGGTATGGCTACACCTTC.

This clone was found a few times. The chain combines TRBV19 with TRBJ2-3, with D tentatively TRBD1 (5 bases). Per germline, CDR1 LNHDA and CDR2 SQIVND (reference sequence). V was trimmed by 4 bases and J by 0 bases, leaving 8 bases between them. The CDR3 contains 14 residues. DNA of the CDR3: TGTGCCAGTAGTACAGGGCTTAGCACAGATACGCAGTATTTT. It encodes CASSTGLSTDTQYF.